This TCR beta chain is drawn from a study of ipilimumab plus nivolumab after autologous stem cell transplantation. Study summary: Median doses per patient: a few ipilimumab, about eight nivolumab.

Sequenced by immunoSEQ multiplex PCR; TCRdb stores in-frame clones only, minus some. Found here are tens of thousands of clones, around 80% of them singletons; the top ten hold around 2%. Checkpoint therapy with ipilimumab 1 mg/kg began 14 to 28 days after transplant. V lost 2 bases to trimming and J lost 2 bases, with 15 bases between them. The CDR3 contains 16 residues. Germline loops: CDR1 LNHDA, CDR2 SQIVND (reference sequence). The V and J genes are TRBV19 and TRBJ1-1; D is ambiguous. The receptor's source is a male donor with diffuse large B-cell lymphoma. This specimen consisted of PBMCs, obtained in a trial of ipilimumab plus nivolumab as post-transplant consolidation. The CDR3 coding sequence is TGTGCCAGTAGTATAACCCGTCCGGGATTAAACACTGAAGCTTTCTTT. It specifies CASSITRPGLNTEAFF.